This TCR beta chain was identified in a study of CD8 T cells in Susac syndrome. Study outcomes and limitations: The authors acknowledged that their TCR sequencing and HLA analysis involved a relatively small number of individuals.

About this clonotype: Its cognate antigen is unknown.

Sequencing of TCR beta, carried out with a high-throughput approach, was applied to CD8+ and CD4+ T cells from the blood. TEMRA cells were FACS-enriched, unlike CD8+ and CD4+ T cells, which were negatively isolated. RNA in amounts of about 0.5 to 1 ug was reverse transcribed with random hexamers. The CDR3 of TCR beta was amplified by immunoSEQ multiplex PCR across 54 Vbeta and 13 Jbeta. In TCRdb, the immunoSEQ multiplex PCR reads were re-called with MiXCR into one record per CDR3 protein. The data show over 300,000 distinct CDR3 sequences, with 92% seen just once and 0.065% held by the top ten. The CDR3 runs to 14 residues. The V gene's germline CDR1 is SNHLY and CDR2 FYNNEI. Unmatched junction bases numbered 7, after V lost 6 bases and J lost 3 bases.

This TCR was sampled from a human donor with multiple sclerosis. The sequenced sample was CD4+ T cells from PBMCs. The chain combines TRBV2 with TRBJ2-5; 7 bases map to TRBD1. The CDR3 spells CASSQTTGKETQYF. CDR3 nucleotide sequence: TGTGCCAGCAGCCAAACGACAGGGAAAGAGACCCAGTACTTC.